Each of the 4 T cell receptor beta chains below was sequenced from the same sample in a study of CD8+ T cells in alopecia areata. RNA extraction and reverse transcription yielded cDNA as sequencing template. Produced via immunoSEQ multiplex PCR; TCRdb's table is partial and in-frame only. This table holds tens of thousands of clones, approximately 30% found once. Documented treatment: oral pan-JAK inhibitor, 5-10 mg twice daily. Sequenced material: CD8+ T cells sorted from blood, taken at week 4, from a patient treated with tofacitinib. The receptors originated from a human donor with alopecia areata.

The chain joins TRBV7-9 to TRBJ2-3; D not certain. Trimming removed 5 bases at V and 0 bases at J, with 12 bases between. In germline, CDR1 is SEHNR, CDR2 FQNEAQ (reference sequence). The CDR3 totals 15 residues. The CDR3 region has the DNA TGTGCCAGCAGCCCCGCTCCCTCTAGCACAGATACGCAGTATTTT. It is translated as CASSPAPSSTDTQYF. The full variable domain, with the rest looked up from reference TRBV7-9 and TRBJ2-3, is DTGVSQNPRHKITKRGQNVTFRCDPISEHNRLYWYRQTLGQGPEFLTYFQNEAQLEKSRLLSDRFSAERPKGSFSTLEIQRTEQGDSAMYLCASSPAPSSTDTQYFGPGTRLTVL.

This clone was detected a few times. The chain carries TRBV27 and TRBJ2-5; 9 positions match TRBD2. V was pared by 6 bases and J by 4 bases, with 9 bases of the junction left unmatched. CDR1 is MNHEY and CDR2 is SMNVEV in the germline V gene (reference sequence). CDR3 length: 15 residues. CDR3 bases: TGTGCCAGCAGCGTAAGGGCTAGCGGGATAGAGACCCAGTACTTC. Translating gives CASSVRASGIETQYF.

The genes are TRBV29-1 and TRBJ2-1; D ambiguous. The CDR3 is made up of 11 amino acids. The V gene lost 6 bases and the J gene lost 0 bases, with 3 bases spanning the gap. Germline values: CDR1 SQVTM, CDR2 ANQGSEA. The CDR3 bases are TGCAGCGTCACCTCCTACAATGAGCAGTTCTTC. As protein: CSVTSYNEQFF.

This clone occurred a few times. The genes are TRBV29-1 and TRBJ2-7; D is unclear. This CDR3 contains 13 residues. The V end was cut by 6 bases, the J end by 3 bases, with 15 bases between. Germline lookup yields CDR1 SQVTM and CDR2 ANQGSEA. CDR3 DNA: TGCAGCGTAGACCGCGGAGACGGCTACGAGCAGTACTTC. This codes for CSVDRGDGYEQYF.